The 25 T cell receptor beta chains listed next were all sequenced from one sample in a study of blood T cell repertoires in COVID-19. TCRdb's table, derived via immunoSEQ multiplex PCR, lists solely in-frame clones and lacks some. Of 50,000 to 65,000 clones listed, approximately 86% are singletons. Sequencing input: peripheral blood. These receptors were obtained from a man in his forties with acute or convalescent COVID-19.

The chain recombines TRBV5-8 with TRBJ1-6, with D possibly matching TRBD1 (6 bases). The length of the CDR3 is 15 residues. CDR1 is SGHTS and CDR2 is YDEGEE in the germline V gene. V lost 4 bases to trimming and J lost 11 bases, with 19 bases between them. The CDR3 is CASSQGHPGGAPLHF. As DNA, the CDR3 is TGTGCCAGCAGCCAGGGGCATCCGGGGGGCGCACCCCTCCACTTT.

The chain employs TRBV5-1 and TRBJ1-1; D perhaps matches TRBD1 (6 bases). The CDR3 has 15 residues. Trimming took 5 bases from V and 5 from J, leaving 19 bases between them. The germline V gene has CDR1 SGHRS and CDR2 YFSETQ. The CDR3 spells CASRRQELYGTEAFF. CDR3 sequence (DNA): TGCGCCAGCAGGCGACAGGAGTTATATGGAACTGAAGCTTTCTTT.

This clone was detected many times. V usage is TRBV11-3 and J usage is TRBJ1-1; a possible D gene is TRBD1 (5 bases). Trimming shortened V by 5 bases and J by 1 base, and 11 bases separated the two germline ends. This CDR3 is 14 amino acids long. CDR1 is SGHNT and CDR2 is YENEEA in the germline V gene. For the CDR3, the DNA is TGTGCCAGCAGCCCCCGGGGGAGGAACACTGAAGCTTTCTTT. It yields the protein CASSPRGRNTEAFF.

The chain carries TRBV30 and TRBJ1-6; TRBD1 agrees at 9 bases. CDR3 length: 15 residues. The junction had 13 bases not matched to a gene; V was cut back by 3 bases and J by 13 bases. Germline CDR1 is GTSNPN and CDR2 is SVGIG (reference sequence). CDR3 region: CAWSSLGTGSTPLHF. The CDR3, as DNA: TGTGCCTGGAGCTCCCTCGGGACAGGGAGTACGCCCCTCCACTTT.

The V gene is TRBV6-5, the J gene TRBJ2-2; D ambiguous. The CDR3 consists of 16 residues. From germline, CDR1 is MNHEY and CDR2 SVGAGI. Trimming stripped 1 base from V and 0 bases from J, with 9 bases between. CDR3 region: CASSYYPETNTGELFF. CDR3 bases: TGTGCCAGCAGTTACTATCCAGAAACGAACACCGGGGAGCTGTTTTTT.

The CDR3 spells CASSRTGNSPLHF. The CDR3 DNA sequence: TGTGCCAGCAGTCGGACAGGGAATTCACCCCTCCACTTT. The rearrangement links TRBV6-5 to TRBJ1-6; TRBD1 matches 8 bases. The CDR3 contains 13 residues. Losses at the gene ends were 5 bases for V and 7 bases for J; bases not matched to a gene: 1. Germline-derived CDR1 and CDR2 are MNHEY and SVGAGI.

The chain is built from TRBV10-2 and TRBJ1-1; TRBD1 aligns across 8 bases. V lost 6 bases and J lost 10; bases outside the gene matches: 13. The CDR3 length is 14 residues. CDR1 and CDR2 (germline): WSHSY, SAAADI. CDR3 loop: CASSPGQALGGAFF. The CDR3 DNA is TGCGCCAGCAGCCCGGGACAGGCCCTGGGGGGAGCTTTCTTT.

This clone was counted a single time. The V call is TRBV7-8, the J call TRBJ2-3; 11 bases agree with TRBD2. J was trimmed by 4 bases and V by 8 bases; bases with no gene match: 8. The germline V gene has CDR1 SGHVS and CDR2 FQNEAQ. This CDR3 is built from 15 residues. The CDR3 DNA sequence: TGTGCCAGCGGATCTAGCGGGGGGCGGTCAGATACGCAGTATTTT. Translation: CASGSSGGRSDTQYF. Supplemented by reference TRBV7-8 and TRBJ2-3, the full variable domain reads GAGVSQSPRYKVAKRGQDVALRCDPISGHVSLFWYQQALGQGPEFLTYFQNEAQLDKSGLPSDRFFAERPEGSVSTLKIQRTQQEDSAVYLCASGSSGGRSDTQYFGPGTRLTVL.

The V gene is TRBV5-1, the J gene TRBJ2-7; D unclear. Between the trimmed V and J ends, which lost 0 bases and 1 base, there was a span of 2 bases. There are 12 residues in the CDR3. Germline CDR1 reads SGHRS; CDR2 reads YFSETQ. The CDR3 reads CASSLASYEQYF. The DNA of the CDR3 is TGCGCCAGCAGCTTGGCTTCCTACGAGCAGTACTTC.

The table lists this clone with a count of one. The chain joins TRBV19 to TRBJ1-2; 7 bases match TRBD1. This CDR3 region has 15 residues. Looked up from germline, CDR1 is LNHDA and CDR2 is SQIVND (reference sequence). After removal of 5 bases from V and 0 bases from J, the junction contained 6 bases not matched to a gene. CDR3 residues: CASSLSTGTNYGYTF. The CDR3 DNA is TGTGCCAGTAGTCTCTCGACAGGGACTAACTATGGCTACACCTTC.

The chain couples TRBV10-2 to TRBJ2-6; D ambiguous. The CDR3 has 14 amino acids. Trimming cost V 4 bases and J 0 bases, with 4 bases left between them. Per the germline V gene, CDR1 is WSHSY and CDR2 is SAAADI. In DNA form, the CDR3 reads TGCGCCAGCAGTGCAGTCTCTGGGGCCAACGTCCTGACTTTC. It translates to CASSAVSGANVLTF.

This chain uses TRBV4-1 with TRBJ1-3; maybe TRBD1 (6 bases). CDR3 size: 16 residues. V gave up 3 bases and J gave up 0 bases, with 12 bases separating them. Germline CDR1 reads MGHRA; CDR2 reads YSYEKL. This CDR3 is CASSHHRALSGNTIYF. CDR3 DNA: TGCGCCAGCAGCCACCACAGGGCCCTCTCTGGAAACACCATATATTTT.

The chain links TRBV4-1 to TRBJ2-2, with a possible D match to TRBD2 (6 bases). V shed 7 bases and J shed 3 bases, with 12 bases lying between them. This CDR3 region has 14 residues. CDR1 is MGHRA and CDR2 is YSYEKL in the germline V gene. CDR3 sequence: CASTGDSYTGELFF. The DNA of the CDR3 is TGCGCCAGCACGGGGGACTCCTACACCGGGGAGCTGTTTTTT.

The rearrangement links TRBV11-2 to TRBJ2-3; D is possibly TRBD2 (6 bases). This CDR3 comprises 16 residues. Germline values: CDR1 SGHAT, CDR2 FQNNGV. Trimming shortened V by 1 base and J by 0 bases, and 11 bases separated the two germline ends. The CDR3 spells CASSLGLGTSTDTQYF. Written as DNA, the CDR3 is TGTGCCAGCAGCTTAGGGCTAGGGACTAGCACAGATACGCAGTATTTT.

This sequence joins TRBV3-1 (or the pseudogene TRBV3-2) and TRBJ2-7; 8 bases align to TRBD2. Germline values: CDR1 LGHDT, CDR2 YNNKEL (reference sequence). J was trimmed by 6 bases and V by 0 bases; bases with no gene match: 19. The CDR3 extends over 19 amino acids. The CDR3 DNA follows: TGTGCCAGCAGCCAAGAAAGTAACGGGGGGGCCTTAGTCCTAGTCGAGCAGTACTTC. Its translation is CASSQESNGGALVLVEQYF.

This clone has only one observation. The chain joins TRBV5-1 to TRBJ1-6; possibly TRBD1 for D (5 bases). V lost 0 bases and J 9 bases, leaving 13 bases between the germline ends. CDR1 is SGHRS and CDR2 is YFSETQ in the germline V gene. The CDR3 is made up of 15 amino acids. As DNA, the CDR3 is TGCGCCAGCAGCTTGGTGGGGCCTGAAGGTTCACCCCTCCACTTT. Its translation is CASSLVGPEGSPLHF.

On this clone itself: At the DNA level, this CDR3 is encoded by other sequences in the same sample as well. DNA for the CDR3: TGTGCCAGCAGGGGACAGGGAAGGACTGAAGCTTTCTTT. It is translated as CASRGQGRTEAFF. This chain links TRBV2 with TRBJ1-1, with 9 nucleotides matching TRBD1. J gave up 5 bases and V 6 bases, and 4 bases lay outside the gene matches. CDR1 is SNHLY, CDR2 FYNNEI, per germline. The CDR3 contains 13 residues. Full variable domain (remainder filled in from reference TRBV2 and TRBJ1-1): EPEVTQTPSHQVTQMGQEVILRCVPISNHLYFYWYRQILGQKVEFLVSFYNNEISEKSEIFDDQFSVERPDGSNFTLKIRSTKLEDSAMYFCASRGQGRTEAFFGQGTRLTVV.

The sample holds one count of this clone. The chain joins TRBV30 to TRBJ2-7; 8 bases match TRBD1. Trimming at V came to 0 bases and at J to 3 bases, leaving 1 base not matched to a gene. CDR1 GTSNPN and CDR2 SVGIG come from the germline V gene (reference sequence). The CDR3 is 13 amino acids. The CDR3 here is CAWSVQGGYEQYF. The DNA of the CDR3 is TGTGCCTGGAGTGTACAGGGGGGCTACGAGCAGTACTTC. The full variable domain, its missing parts supplied by reference TRBV30 and TRBJ2-7, is SQTIHQWPATLVQPVGSPLSLECTVEGTSNPNLYWYRQAAGRGLQLLFYSVGIGQISSEVPQNLSASRPQDRQFILSSKKLLLSDSGFYLCAWSVQGGYEQYFGPGTRLTVT.

The V call is TRBV2, the J call TRBJ2-3; TRBD2 agrees at 9 bases. With V trimmed by 8 bases and J by 4 bases, 7 bases remained unmatched. This CDR3 spans 14 amino acids. Germline V gene sequence: CDR1 SNHLY, CDR2 FYNNEI. DNA for the CDR3: TGTGCCAGCCGTGTGTCTAGCGGGGCAGATACGCAGTATTTT. Translating it yields CASRVSSGADTQYF.

This rearrangement joins TRBV19 to TRBJ1-5; D is possibly TRBD1 (6 bases). The CDR3 loop spans 14 amino acids. Trimming pared 6 bases from V and 6 bases from J, leaving 15 bases between. Looked up from germline, CDR1 is LNHDA and CDR2 is SQIVND (reference sequence). The CDR3, as DNA: TGTGCCAGTAGGGAGAGGCAGGGGCGTCAGCCCCAGCATTTT. Translated, it gives CASRERQGRQPQHF.

The chain combines TRBV5-1 with TRBJ1-3, with D tentatively TRBD1 (6 bases). V was trimmed by 6 bases and J by 0 bases, leaving 13 bases between them. Germline CDR1 reads SGHRS; CDR2 reads YFSETQ. The CDR3 has 15 residues. The CDR3 region is CASNRDGSSGNTIYF. The CDR3 nucleotides are TGCGCCAGCAACAGGGACGGTAGCTCTGGAAACACCATATATTTT.

The gene calls are TRBV30 and TRBJ1-4; TRBD1 agrees at 7 bases. Per germline, CDR1 GTSNPN and CDR2 SVGIG (reference sequence). Trimming at V came to 5 bases and at J to 8 bases, leaving 8 bases not matched to a gene. This CDR3 is built from 13 residues. CDR3: CAWSGGFSEKLFF. CDR3 DNA: TGTGCCTGGTCAGGGGGTTTTTCGGAAAAACTGTTTTTT. Full variable domain (rest looked up from reference TRBV30 and TRBJ1-4): SQTIHQWPATLVQPVGSPLSLECTVEGTSNPNLYWYRQAAGRGLQLLFYSVGIGQISSEVPQNLSASRPQDRQFILSSKKLLLSDSGFYLCAWSGGFSEKLFFGSGTQLSVL.

This clone was observed once. This sequence joins TRBV2 and TRBJ2-2; maybe TRBD1 (5 bases). The length of the CDR3 is 15 residues. CDR1 is SNHLY, CDR2 FYNNEI, per germline. V dropped 8 bases and J dropped 4 bases, with 17 bases sitting between them. The CDR3 DNA follows: TGTGCCAGCGGGATCCAGGGAATGGGCACCGGGGAGCTGTTTTTT. Encoded protein: CASGIQGMGTGELFF.

The gene calls are TRBV19 and TRBJ2-7; 7 bases are a match to TRBD1. V shed 5 bases and J 3 bases; nucleotides not matched to a gene: 4. Germline CDR1 is LNHDA and CDR2 is SQIVND (reference sequence). The CDR3 covers 13 residues. Here the CDR3 reads CASSATGNYEQYF. CDR3 in DNA: TGTGCCAGTAGTGCGACAGGGAACTACGAGCAGTACTTC.

The rearrangement links TRBV3-1 (or the pseudogene TRBV3-2) to TRBJ2-3, with 9 nucleotides matching TRBD2. Germline V gene data show CDR1 as LGHDT and CDR2 as YNNKEL (reference sequence). This CDR3 has 16 residues. V was clipped by 4 bases and J by 2 bases; unmatched bases: 7. CDR3 in DNA: TGTGCCAGCAGCCCACTACTAGCGGGCCCCACAGATACGCAGTATTTT. Its protein product is CASSPLLAGPTDTQYF.